Presented here are 26 T cell receptor beta chains from one specimen sequenced in a study of CD8 T cells in Susac syndrome. With random hexamers, reverse transcription was performed on about 0.45 to 1 ug of RNA. From the immunoSEQ multiplex PCR reads, TCRdb called clonotypes with MiXCR, one entry per CDR3 protein. The data show 300,000 to 350,000 distinct CDR3 sequences, with roughly 94% seen just once and over 0.065% held by the top ten. The sample comprised CD4+ T cells from PBMCs. The receptors here all came from a human donor with multiple sclerosis.

This chain connects TRBV5-1 to TRBJ1-6, with 8 positions matching TRBD1. The CDR3 is 14 amino acids. V was pared by 1 base and J by 7 bases, with 1 base of the junction left unmatched. Looked up from germline, CDR1 is SGHRS and CDR2 is YFSETQ. CDR3 amino acids: CASSLPGGNSPLHF. In DNA, the CDR3 is TGCGCCAGCAGCTTGCCAGGGGGCAATTCACCCCTCCACTTT.

The V call is TRBV19, the J call TRBJ2-7; D is uncertain. The germline V gene has CDR1 LNHDA and CDR2 SQIVND (reference sequence). V was cut by 3 bases and J by 5 bases, with 5 bases left in between. This CDR3 region has 11 residues. CDR3 DNA: TGTGCCAGTAGTATCATGAACGAGCAGTACTTC. It yields the protein CASSIMNEQYF. Full variable domain (remainder filled in from reference TRBV19 and TRBJ2-7): DGGITQSPKYLFRKEGQNVTLSCEQNLNHDAMYWYRQDPGQGLRLIYYSQIVNDFQKGDIAEGYSVSREKKESFPLTVTSAQKNPTAFYLCASSIMNEQYFGPGTRLTVT.

The chain has TRBV4-1 and TRBJ2-1; 10 bases agree with TRBD2. V lost 3 bases to trimming and J lost 8 bases; unmatched junction nucleotides: 7. The germline V gene has CDR1 MGHRA and CDR2 YSYEKL. The CDR3 runs 15 residues. The CDR3 here is CASSQPLAGAHEQFF. As DNA, the CDR3 is TGCGCCAGCAGCCAGCCCCTAGCGGGGGCCCATGAGCAGTTCTTC.

The chain uses TRBV7-3 and TRBJ2-5, with 10 nucleotides matching TRBD1. The CDR3 has 17 amino acids. Germline V gene lookup returns CDR1 SGHTA and CDR2 FQGTGA. Trimming cost V 1 base and J 3 bases; bases outside gene matches: 8. The CDR3 DNA follows: TGTGCCAGCAGCTTAAGAGGGACAGGGGCCGATAAAGAGACCCAGTACTTC. Protein product: CASSLRGTGADKETQYF.

This clonotype was detected once. This rearrangement joins TRBV30 to TRBJ1-2; D gene unclear. Germline CDR1 and CDR2: GTSNPN and SVGIG (reference sequence). This CDR3 is built from 13 residues. Trimming took off 2 bases at V and 13 bases at J, with 20 bases between the two ends. The CDR3 reads CAWSTSVVLGLTF. CDR3 sequence (DNA): TGTGCCTGGAGTACCTCAGTCGTGCTGGGCCTCACCTTC.

Worth noting for this clonotype: One end of the junction is discordant with germline, which a read error may explain. The chain has TRBV3-1 and TRBJ2-1; D is ambiguous. The CDR3 is made up of 15 amino acids. Germline CDR1 is LGHDT and CDR2 is YNNKEL (reference sequence). CDR3 sequence (DNA): TGTGCCAGCAGTCAAGGAAGTTGGACCCTTGGCGAGCAGTTCTTC. Encoded protein: CASSQGSWTLGEQFF.

V is TRBV7-2 and J is TRBJ2-1, with 7 bases identical to TRBD2. This CDR3 has 15 amino acids. V was clipped by 2 bases and J by 5 bases; unmatched bases: 6. Germline V gene data show CDR1 as SGHTA and CDR2 as FQGNSA. Here the CDR3 reads CASSLSSGEHNEQFF. CDR3 DNA: TGTGCCAGCAGCTTATCCAGCGGGGAACACAATGAGCAGTTCTTC.

V and J are TRBV30 and TRBJ1-2; D uncertain. Trimming removed 4 bases from V and 3 bases from J, with 12 bases in between. Germline CDR1 reads GTSNPN; CDR2 reads SVGIG (reference sequence). CDR3 length: 13 residues. CDR3 loop: CAWNRGLHYGYTF. The CDR3 DNA reads as TGTGCCTGGAACCGGGGTTTACACTATGGCTACACCTTC.

The chain has TRBV29-1 and TRBJ1-1, with D unclear. Germline CDR1 SQVTM, CDR2 ANQGSEA. V was shortened by 8 bases and J by 1 base, with 8 bases between the two germline ends. This CDR3 has 11 residues. The CDR3 here is CSSGRNTEAFF. The CDR3 nucleotides are TGCAGCTCCGGCAGGAACACTGAAGCTTTCTTT.

The chain is built from TRBV9 and TRBJ2-2; TRBD1 might be the D (6 bases). The CDR3 totals 14 residues. Germline V gives CDR1 SGDLS, CDR2 YYNGEE. Trimming left V 3 bases short and J 6 bases short, with 12 bases between. CDR3 nucleotide sequence: TGTGCCAGCAGCGGAACCCGGACAGCCGGGGAGCTGTTTTTT. Its translation is CASSGTRTAGELFF. Using reference TRBV9 and TRBJ2-2 for the parts outside the CDR3, the full variable domain is DSGVTQTPKHLITATGQRVTLRCSPRSGDLSVYWYQQSLDQGLQFLIQYYNGEERAKGNILERFSAQQFPDLHSELNLSSLELGDSALYFCASSGTRTAGELFFGEGSRLTVL.

The J gene is TRBJ1-1, the V gene TRBV6-5; D is uncertain. Trimming removed 4 bases at V and 6 bases at J, with 15 bases between. The CDR3 loop spans 14 amino acids. Germline values: CDR1 MNHEY, CDR2 SVGAGI. The CDR3 reads CASSSREVLAEAFF. Written as DNA, the CDR3 is TGTGCCAGCAGTTCAAGGGAGGTATTAGCTGAAGCTTTCTTT.

The chain carries TRBV5-1 and TRBJ1-1; 7 nucleotides agree with TRBD1. The CDR3 consists of 13 residues. CDR1 is SGHRS, CDR2 YFSETQ, per germline. V lost 7 bases and J lost 5; bases outside the gene matches: 8. CDR3 DNA: TGCGCCAGCTCTGCGCGCAGGGGGACTGAAGCTTTCTTT. Amino acids: CASSARRGTEAFF.

The chain links TRBV27 to TRBJ2-5, with 12 nucleotides matching TRBD2. The germline CDR1 and CDR2 sequences are MNHEY and SMNVEV (reference sequence). J lost 4 bases, V lost 5 bases, and 11 bases had no gene match. This CDR3 has 17 residues. This CDR3 is CASSITSGRLARETQYF. The CDR3 DNA reads as TGTGCCAGCAGTATTACTAGCGGGAGGTTGGCGCGAGAGACCCAGTACTTC.

The J gene is TRBJ1-1, the V gene TRBV15, with D possibly being TRBD1 (5 bases). CDR3 length equals 15 residues. The V and J ends lost 2 bases and 7 bases respectively, with 17 bases between them. The germline gives CDR1 LNHNV, CDR2 YYDKDF (reference sequence). The CDR3 is CATSRHPGTEVEAFF. CDR3 DNA sequence: TGTGCCACCAGCAGACACCCGGGGACGGAAGTTGAAGCTTTCTTT.

The gene calls are TRBV7-2 and TRBJ2-5, with 7 bases identical to TRBD2. V dropped 7 bases and J dropped 5; count of bases not matched to a gene: 7. The CDR3 sequence is 13 residues long. Looked up from germline, CDR1 is SGHTA and CDR2 is FQGNSA. CDR3: CASTSGGTETQYF. Here the CDR3 DNA reads TGTGCCAGCACCTCCGGGGGGACGGAGACCCAGTACTTC.

J is TRBJ2-1 and V is TRBV10-3; D is undetermined. In germline, CDR1 is ENHRY, CDR2 SYGVKD. V shed 3 bases and J shed 10 bases, with 16 bases lying between them. The CDR3 runs 14 residues. In DNA form, the CDR3 reads TGTGCCATCAGTGATAGGTACTTACCACCCGAGCAGTTCTTC. It translates to CAISDRYLPPEQFF.

The chain joins TRBV27 to TRBJ2-7, with D possibly TRBD2 on 6 matching bases. V lost 5 bases and J lost 5, with 19 bases in between. Per the germline V gene, CDR1 is MNHEY and CDR2 is SMNVEV (reference sequence). The CDR3 is made up of 15 amino acids. The CDR3 sequence is CASSPRLEVFDEQYF. CDR3 sequence (DNA): TGTGCCAGCAGTCCCCGACTAGAGGTGTTTGACGAGCAGTACTTC.

CDR3 in amino acids: CASSRGLTSGALDTQYF. The DNA of the CDR3 is TGTGCCAGCAGCCGTGGCTTGACTAGCGGGGCCCTGGATACGCAGTATTTT. J is TRBJ2-3 and V is TRBV7-9; 11 bases align to TRBD2. Germline V CDR1 and CDR2: SEHNR, FQNEAQ (reference sequence). Trimming removed 5 bases from V and 6 bases from J; junction bases left unmatched: 13. The CDR3 is 17 residues long. Variable domain in full (rest from reference TRBV7-9 and TRBJ2-3): DTGVSQNPRHKITKRGQNVTFRCDPISEHNRLYWYRQTLGQGPEFLTYFQNEAQLEKSRLLSDRFSAERPKGSFSTLEIQRTEQGDSAMYLCASSRGLTSGALDTQYFGPGTRLTVL.

This chain links TRBV30 with TRBJ2-7; D uncertain. The CDR3 loop spans 11 amino acids. Deletions cut 0 bases from V and 7 bases from J, with 7 bases between. The V gene's germline CDR1 is GTSNPN and CDR2 SVGIG (reference sequence). CDR3 nucleotide sequence: TGTGCCTGGAGTGTATTGGTTGAGCAGTACTTC. Residues: CAWSVLVEQYF.

The chain carries TRBV12-3 or TRBV12-4 and TRBJ2-4; D possibly corresponds to TRBD2 (5 bases). The CDR3 loop spans 13 amino acids. Between the trimmed V and J ends, which lost 2 bases and 9 bases, there was a span of 11 bases. CDR3 DNA sequence: TGTGCCAGCAGTTTATCCAGTGGAGGCATTCAGTACTTC. Residues: CASSLSSGGIQYF.

This chain connects TRBV11-3 to TRBJ2-3; 8 positions agree with TRBD1. The V segment lost 4 bases and the J segment 0 bases; nucleotides outside the gene matches: 6. Germline lookup yields CDR1 SGHNT and CDR2 YENEEA. There are 16 residues in the CDR3. The CDR3 DNA reads TGTGCCAGCAGCTCGGGACAGGCCTATAGCACAGATACGCAGTATTTT. Translation: CASSSGQAYSTDTQYF. Based on the CDR3 plus reference TRBV11-3 and TRBJ2-3, the full variable domain is EAGVVQSPRYKIIEKKQPVAFWCNPISGHNTLYWYLQNLGQGPELLIRYENEEAVDDSQLPKDRFSAERLKGVDSTLKIQPAELGDSAVYLCASSSGQAYSTDTQYFGPGTRLTVL.

The chain joins TRBV7-2 to TRBJ1-1; TRBD1 might be the D (5 bases). Germline V CDR1 and CDR2: SGHTA, FQGNSA. Trimming left V 3 bases short and J 0 bases short, with 11 bases between. The CDR3 extends over 15 amino acids. CDR3 nucleotide sequence: TGTGCCAGCAGCTTGGGGACGGACTTGAACACTGAAGCTTTCTTT. This encodes CASSLGTDLNTEAFF. Using reference TRBV7-2 and TRBJ1-1 for the parts outside the CDR3, the full variable domain is GAGVSQSPSNKVTEKGKDVELRCDPISGHTALYWYRQSLGQGLEFLIYFQGNSAPDKSGLPSDRFSAERTGGSVSTLTIQRTQQEDSAVYLCASSLGTDLNTEAFFGQGTRLTVV.

This clonotype showed up just once. The chain is built from TRBV5-4 and TRBJ1-2; 11 bases line up with TRBD1. The CDR3 is 15 amino acids. Germline CDR1 and CDR2: SGHNT and YYREEE (reference sequence). V shed 5 bases, J shed 6 bases, and the junction held 9 bases outside the gene matches. CDR3 amino acids: CASRRPGQGGDGYTF. The CDR3 DNA sequence: TGTGCCAGCAGGCGTCCGGGACAGGGGGGGGATGGCTACACCTTC. Full variable domain (rest looked up from reference TRBV5-4 and TRBJ1-2): ETGVTQSPTHLIKTRGQQVTLRCSSQSGHNTVSWYQQALGQGPQFIFQYYREEENGRGNFPPRFSGLQFPNYSSELNVNALELDDSALYLCASRRPGQGGDGYTFGSGTRLTVV.

This chain uses TRBV2 with TRBJ2-3, with D perhaps matching TRBD1 (7 bases). V gave up 0 bases and J gave up 1 base, with 26 bases separating them. This CDR3 region has 21 residues. From germline, CDR1 is SNHLY and CDR2 FYNNEI. This chain's CDR3 is CASSEAGAAGGFWQGTDTQYF. The CDR3 DNA reads as TGTGCCAGCAGTGAAGCTGGGGCAGCAGGGGGGTTTTGGCAAGGCACAGATACGCAGTATTTT. Looking up the rest from reference TRBV2 and TRBJ2-3 gives the full variable domain: EPEVTQTPSHQVTQMGQEVILRCVPISNHLYFYWYRQILGQKVEFLVSFYNNEISEKSEIFDDQFSVERPDGSNFTLKIRSTKLEDSAMYFCASSEAGAAGGFWQGTDTQYFGPGTRLTVL.

The chain links TRBV5-6 to TRBJ2-7, with 8 bases that match TRBD1. V lost 4 bases and J lost 2; bases outside the gene matches: 8. The germline V gene encodes CDR1 SGHDT and CDR2 YYEEEE. This CDR3 has 15 residues. The CDR3: CASSVTQGVTYEQYF. In nucleotides, the CDR3 is TGTGCCAGCAGCGTCACACAGGGGGTGACCTACGAGCAGTACTTC.

The CDR3 spells CAWAGRVGAFF. The CDR3 nucleotides read TGTGCCTGGGCCGGACGGGTTGGCGCTTTCTTT. This chain connects TRBV30 to TRBJ1-1; D call uncertain. Deletions cut 5 bases from V and 11 bases from J, with 15 bases between. The CDR3 is made up of 11 amino acids. Germline values: CDR1 GTSNPN, CDR2 SVGIG (reference sequence).